These T cell receptor beta chains were read from a single sample in a study of blood T cell repertoires in COVID-19. Using immunoSEQ multiplex PCR, the repertoire was profiled, and TCRdb retains in-frame clones only, with some absent. The sample has hundreds of thousands of clones; 85% to 90% are singletons. The source material was PBMCs or T cells enriched from blood (not recorded which). All receptors come from a man aged 18 to 35 who had recovered from COVID-19. CDR3s include the opening cysteine and the closing phenylalanine or tryptophan. The D gene is left open where the match is weak. A clone size is listed for some rows: how often the clone was seen (once, few, many), or a class if it is expanded.

d_call: TRBD1
cdr3_length: 14
j_call: TRBJ1-1
v_call: TRBV18
clone_size: NA
cdr3_aa: CASSIGQGRTEAFF
cdr3_nt: TGTGCCAGCTCAATCGGACAGGGGAGGACTGAAGCTTTCTTT

d_call: TRBD1
cdr3_length: 14
j_call: TRBJ1-2
v_call: TRBV19
clone_size: NA
cdr3_aa: CASSPQGVRYGYTF
cdr3_nt: TGTGCCAGTAGTCCTCAGGGGGTCCGGTATGGCTACACCTTC

d_call: NA
cdr3_length: 13
j_call: TRBJ1-1
v_call: TRBV12-3/TRBV12-4
clone_size: NA
cdr3_aa: CASSLGPRAEAFF
cdr3_nt: TGTGCCAGCAGTTTAGGACCGAGGGCTGAAGCTTTCTTT

d_call: TRBD2
cdr3_length: 15
j_call: TRBJ2-2
v_call: TRBV7-8
clone_size: NA
cdr3_aa: CASSRSGVRTGELFF
cdr3_nt: TGTGCCAGCAGTCGCAGCGGGGTTCGGACCGGGGAGCTGTTTTTT

d_call: NA
cdr3_length: 12
j_call: TRBJ1-2
v_call: TRBV24-1
clone_size: NA
cdr3_aa: CATSDTTDGYTF
cdr3_nt: TGTGCCACCAGTGATACGACAGATGGCTACACCTTC

d_call: TRBD2
cdr3_length: 16
j_call: TRBJ2-3
v_call: TRBV27
clone_size: NA
cdr3_aa: CASRASGRFSTDTQYF
cdr3_nt: TGTGCCAGCAGAGCTAGCGGGAGGTTCAGCACAGATACGCAGTATTTT

d_call: TRBD1
cdr3_length: 13
j_call: TRBJ1-2
v_call: TRBV27
clone_size: NA
cdr3_aa: CASSLVGGGGYTF
cdr3_nt: TGTGCCAGCAGTTTGGTAGGGGGCGGTGGCTACACCTTC

d_call: NA
cdr3_length: 17
j_call: TRBJ2-7
v_call: TRBV5-1
clone_size: NA
cdr3_aa: CASSLANLGGGTYEQYF
cdr3_nt: TGCGCCAGCAGCTTGGCCAATTTAGGCGGAGGAACCTACGAGCAGTACTTC

d_call: NA
cdr3_length: 15
j_call: TRBJ1-5
v_call: TRBV7-3
clone_size: few
cdr3_aa: CASSFKGAGNQPQHF
cdr3_nt: TGTGCCAGCAGCTTTAAGGGAGCTGGCAATCAGCCCCAGCATTTT

d_call: NA
cdr3_length: 16
j_call: TRBJ1-5
v_call: TRBV6-4
clone_size: NA
cdr3_aa: CASSGLGREFNQPQHF
cdr3_nt: TGTGCCAGCAGTGGCCTGGGACGGGAGTTCAATCAGCCCCAGCATTTT

d_call: NA
cdr3_length: 15
j_call: TRBJ1-2
v_call: TRBV7-9
clone_size: NA
cdr3_aa: CASSFAREVNYGYTF
cdr3_nt: TGTGCCAGCAGCTTCGCCAGGGAGGTAAACTATGGCTACACCTTC

d_call: TRBD1
cdr3_length: 17
j_call: TRBJ2-6
v_call: TRBV7-9
clone_size: NA
cdr3_aa: CASSYTRQGPGANVLTF
cdr3_nt: TGTGCCAGCAGCTACACACGACAGGGACCTGGGGCCAACGTCCTGACTTTC

d_call: TRBD2
cdr3_length: 14
j_call: TRBJ2-7
v_call: TRBV6-5
clone_size: NA
cdr3_aa: CASSYLAGGYEQYF
cdr3_nt: TGTGCCAGCAGTTACCTAGCGGGAGGCTACGAGCAGTACTTC

d_call: NA
cdr3_length: 16
j_call: TRBJ1-5
v_call: TRBV28
clone_size: few
cdr3_aa: CASSLVGGGVNQPQHF
cdr3_nt: TGTGCCAGCAGCCTCGTGGGGGGGGGTGTGAATCAGCCCCAGCATTTT

d_call: TRBD1
cdr3_length: 15
j_call: TRBJ2-1
v_call: TRBV11-1
clone_size: NA
cdr3_aa: CASSRSDPRGNEQFF
cdr3_nt: TGTGCCAGCAGCCGTTCGGACCCCAGGGGGAATGAGCAGTTCTTC

d_call: NA
cdr3_length: 14
j_call: TRBJ1-1
v_call: TRBV6-1
clone_size: once
cdr3_aa: CASSENRVFTEAFF
cdr3_nt: TGTGCCAGCAGTGAAAACAGGGTCTTCACTGAAGCTTTCTTT

d_call: NA
cdr3_length: 13
j_call: TRBJ1-2
v_call: TRBV5-6
clone_size: once
cdr3_aa: CASSSTGGYGYTF
cdr3_nt: TGTGCCAGCAGCTCCACCGGGGGCTATGGCTACACCTTC

d_call: TRBD2
cdr3_length: 16
j_call: TRBJ2-7
v_call: TRBV5-6
clone_size: NA
cdr3_aa: CASSPGRGTSGRRMYF
cdr3_nt: TGTGCCAGCAGCCCGGGGCGAGGGACTAGCGGGAGGAGGATGTACTTC

d_call: NA
cdr3_length: 15
j_call: TRBJ1-3
v_call: TRBV18
clone_size: NA
cdr3_aa: CASSPGFASGNTIYF
cdr3_nt: TGTGCCAGCTCACCCGGTTTCGCCTCTGGAAACACCATATATTTT

d_call: TRBD1
cdr3_length: 12
j_call: TRBJ2-7
v_call: TRBV19
clone_size: NA
cdr3_aa: CATGTGAYEQYF
cdr3_nt: TGTGCCACCGGGACAGGGGCCTACGAGCAGTACTTC

d_call: NA
cdr3_length: 15
j_call: TRBJ2-7
v_call: TRBV11-3
clone_size: NA
cdr3_aa: CASSLNRFSSYEQYF
cdr3_nt: TGTGCCAGCAGCTTAAACAGATTCAGCTCCTACGAGCAGTACTTC

d_call: NA
cdr3_length: 14
j_call: TRBJ2-7
v_call: TRBV19
clone_size: NA
cdr3_aa: CASSLETRGSEQYF
cdr3_nt: TGTGCCAGTAGTCTTGAGACTAGGGGCTCCGAGCAGTACTTC

d_call: TRBD2
cdr3_length: 16
j_call: TRBJ2-1
v_call: TRBV5-1
clone_size: NA
cdr3_aa: CASSFWLAGPPHEQFF
cdr3_nt: TGCGCCAGCAGCTTTTGGCTAGCGGGGCCCCCCCATGAGCAGTTCTTC

d_call: NA
cdr3_length: 13
j_call: TRBJ2-2
v_call: TRBV14
clone_size: NA
cdr3_aa: CASSQVITGELFF
cdr3_nt: TGTGCCAGCAGCCAAGTTATCACCGGGGAGCTGTTTTTT

d_call: NA
cdr3_length: 16
j_call: TRBJ2-7
v_call: TRBV21-1
clone_size: NA
cdr3_aa: CASSNWGPGSGYEQYF
cdr3_nt: NA

d_call: TRBD1
cdr3_length: 13
j_call: TRBJ1-4
v_call: TRBV6-5
clone_size: NA
cdr3_aa: CASRGRDSEKLFF
cdr3_nt: TGTGCCAGCAGGGGACGGGACAGTGAAAAACTGTTTTTT

d_call: NA
cdr3_length: 16
j_call: TRBJ1-1
v_call: TRBV7-8
clone_size: few
cdr3_aa: CASKTGTPGRNTEAFF
cdr3_nt: TGTGCCAGCAAAACCGGGACACCAGGGCGGAACACTGAAGCTTTCTTT

d_call: NA
cdr3_length: 12
j_call: TRBJ2-7
v_call: TRBV7-9
clone_size: few
cdr3_aa: CASSNRDYEQYF
cdr3_nt: TGTGCCAGCAGTAACCGGGACTACGAGCAGTACTTC

d_call: TRBD2
cdr3_length: 14
j_call: TRBJ2-2
v_call: TRBV20-1
clone_size: few
cdr3_aa: CSASFAGGGGELFF
cdr3_nt: TGCAGTGCTAGTTTTGCGGGGGGTGGCGGGGAGCTGTTTTTT

d_call: TRBD1
cdr3_length: 17
j_call: TRBJ1-5
v_call: TRBV3-1/TRBV3-2
clone_size: NA
cdr3_aa: CASSQATGPTSNQPQHF
cdr3_nt: TGTGCCAGCAGCCAAGCGACAGGGCCAACTAGCAATCAGCCCCAGCATTTT

d_call: TRBD1
cdr3_length: 15
j_call: TRBJ2-7
v_call: TRBV7-9
clone_size: few
cdr3_aa: CASSSGQGFTYEQYF
cdr3_nt: TGTGCCAGCAGCTCGGGACAGGGGTTTACCTACGAGCAGTACTTC

d_call: TRBD2
cdr3_length: 15
j_call: TRBJ2-7
v_call: TRBV9
clone_size: NA
cdr3_aa: CASSVGGLAGSEQYF
cdr3_nt: TGTGCCAGCAGCGTAGGAGGACTAGCGGGAAGCGAGCAGTACTTC

d_call: TRBD2
cdr3_length: 16
j_call: TRBJ2-3
v_call: TRBV11-2
clone_size: NA
cdr3_aa: CASSLVGGVITDTQYF
cdr3_nt: TGTGCCAGCAGCTTAGTTGGGGGGGTGATAACAGATACGCAGTATTTT

d_call: TRBD1
cdr3_length: 18
j_call: TRBJ1-2
v_call: TRBV10-3
clone_size: NA
cdr3_aa: CAISESREGTGARYGYTF
cdr3_nt: TGTGCCATCAGTGAGTCTAGGGAAGGGACAGGGGCGAGATATGGCTACACCTTC

d_call: NA
cdr3_length: 14
j_call: TRBJ1-4
v_call: TRBV30
clone_size: NA
cdr3_aa: CAWRGDATNEKLFF
cdr3_nt: TGTGCCTGGAGAGGAGATGCTACTAATGAAAAACTGTTTTTT

d_call: TRBD2
cdr3_length: 15
j_call: TRBJ2-2
v_call: TRBV3-1/TRBV3-2
clone_size: NA
cdr3_aa: CASSQLAGNTGELFF
cdr3_nt: TGTGCCAGCAGTCAACTAGCGGGTAACACCGGGGAGCTGTTTTTT

d_call: NA
cdr3_length: 14
j_call: TRBJ2-1
v_call: TRBV7-9
clone_size: NA
cdr3_aa: CASSLITASNEQFF
cdr3_nt: TGTGCCAGCAGCTTAATAACGGCTAGCAATGAGCAGTTCTTC

d_call: NA
cdr3_length: 11
j_call: TRBJ2-5
v_call: TRBV12-3/TRBV12-4
clone_size: NA
cdr3_aa: CASVYNQTQYF
cdr3_nt: TGTGCCAGTGTTTACAACCAGACCCAGTACTTC

d_call: TRBD2
cdr3_length: 16
j_call: TRBJ2-7
v_call: TRBV4-2
clone_size: NA
cdr3_aa: CASSQEESGGSYEQYF
cdr3_nt: TGTGCCAGCAGCCAAGAAGAGAGCGGGGGCTCCTACGAGCAGTACTTC

d_call: NA
cdr3_length: 13
j_call: TRBJ1-6
v_call: TRBV19
clone_size: NA
cdr3_aa: CASREAYNSPLHF
cdr3_nt: TGTGCCAGTAGAGAGGCCTATAATTCACCCCTCCACTTT